This T cell receptor (beta chain) originates from a study of blood T cells in healthy people across ages. Trimming cost V 5 bases and J 4 bases, with 11 bases left between them. The CDR3 has 13 residues. Germline CDR1 reads SEHNR; CDR2 reads FQNEAQ (reference sequence). A few counts support this clonotype. Combining a sample-barcoded 5' primer with a J-beta primer mix, a second PCR ran for about 7 to 12 cycles. Each CDR3 protein gets one entry after TCRdb re-called the 5' RACE reads with MiXCR. The data show 600,000 to 850,000 distinct CDR3 sequences, around 25% seen once. These same data were also listed under a study on T cells of mothers and their children. That paper states: Sequencing got over 10 million TCR beta CDR3 reads from each mother and approximately 3 million from each child.

The TCR was taken from a boy aged 10-17 years in good health. This chain uses TRBV7-9 with TRBJ2-5; D gene unclear. What was sequenced was blood. CDR3: CASSPTASETQYF. The CDR3 DNA reads TGTGCCAGCAGCCCGACTGCCTCAGAGACCCAGTACTTC.